This entry lists 20 T cell receptor beta chains sequenced from one sample in a study of cytomegalovirus exposure and HLA in healthy donors. The PCR used 60 Vbeta and 13 Jbeta primers. Profiling relied on immunoSEQ multiplex PCR, and the TCRdb table lists in-frame clones only, not all of them. The data show approximately 120,000 clones, under 85% seen once. Sample: PBMCs. These receptors all come from a man aged 25-40 years in good health and CMV-seronegative.

The V and J genes are TRBV7-2 and TRBJ2-3, with D possibly TRBD1 on 6 matching bases. This CDR3 has 18 residues. Germline CDR1 is SGHTA and CDR2 is FQGNSA. Trimming shortened V by 2 bases and J by 2 bases, and 20 bases separated the two germline ends. Written as DNA, the CDR3 is TGTGCCAGCAGCTTACTAGGTCAGGGGTTGAGAACCACAGATACGCAGTATTTT. Translated: CASSLLGQGLRTTDTQYF.

CDR3: CASSLDNPYEQYF. CDR3 DNA sequence: TGTGCCAGCAGCTTAGACAACCCCTACGAGCAGTACTTC. V gene TRBV7-9 combines with J gene TRBJ2-7; D is uncertain. Germline CDR1 is SEHNR and CDR2 is FQNEAQ (reference sequence). Trimming removed 1 base at V and 2 bases at J, with 6 bases between. CDR3 length equals 13 residues.

The J gene is TRBJ2-1, the V gene TRBV7-3, with D possibly TRBD1 on 5 matching bases. V lost 1 base to trimming and J lost 2 bases, with 12 bases between them. The CDR3 loop spans 16 amino acids. Looked up from germline, CDR1 is SGHTA and CDR2 is FQGTGA. CDR3 DNA sequence: TGTGCCAGCAGCTTAAAGCAGGGAAGCCCCTACAATGAGCAGTTCTTC. Its translation: CASSLKQGSPYNEQFF.

V is TRBV27 and J is TRBJ2-5; D uncertain. In germline, CDR1 is MNHEY, CDR2 SMNVEV (reference sequence). The CDR3 covers 11 residues. Deletions cut 10 bases from V and 5 bases from J, with 11 bases between. Here the CDR3 DNA reads TGTGCCACCTACTCCTGGGAGACCCAGTACTTC. Its translation: CATYSWETQYF.

The chain couples TRBV7-2 to TRBJ2-2; unclear D gene. The CDR3 is 15 residues long. The V gene lost 2 bases and the J gene lost 0 bases, with 7 bases spanning the gap. Germline values: CDR1 SGHTA, CDR2 FQGNSA. CDR3 residues: CASSLSLSNTGELFF. The CDR3, as DNA: TGTGCCAGCAGCTTAAGCCTTTCGAACACCGGGGAGCTGTTTTTT.

J is TRBJ2-3 and V is TRBV18; no clear D gene. The V gene's germline CDR1 is KGHSH and CDR2 LQKENI. Trimming left V 6 bases short and J 5 bases short, with 9 bases between. This CDR3 is built from 12 residues. The CDR3 loop is CASSRQGDTQYF. The CDR3 nucleotides read TGTGCCAGCTCTCGACAAGGAGATACGCAGTATTTT.

The gene calls are TRBV30 and TRBJ2-7; the match to TRBD2 covers 8 bases. V lost 1 base, J lost 2 bases, and 1 base stayed unmatched. Per germline, CDR1 GTSNPN and CDR2 SVGIG (reference sequence). CDR3 length: 13 amino acids. CDR3 coding DNA: TGTGCCTGGAGTGCGGGAGGGCCCTACGAGCAGTACTTC. This gives the protein CAWSAGGPYEQYF.

The V and J genes are TRBV4-2 and TRBJ2-2; 8 bases are a match to TRBD2. This CDR3 region has 15 residues. The germline gives CDR1 LGHNA, CDR2 YNFKEQ. V lost 4 bases to trimming and J lost 5 bases; unmatched junction nucleotides: 6. CDR3 protein: CASSPRGGNTGELFF. CDR3 sequence (DNA): TGTGCCAGCAGCCCTCGCGGGGGGAATACCGGGGAGCTGTTTTTT.

CDR3 coding DNA: TGCGCCAGCAGCTTGGGTAGCGACCAAGAGACCCAGTACTTC. It specifies CASSLGSDQETQYF. The chain couples TRBV5-1 to TRBJ2-5; D might be TRBD2 (5 bases). Trimming shortened V by 0 bases and J by 0 bases, and 6 bases separated the two germline ends. The germline V gene has CDR1 SGHRS and CDR2 YFSETQ. CDR3 length: 14 amino acids.

The V gene is TRBV9, the J gene TRBJ2-3, with TRBD1 as a possible D gene (5 bases). Germline V CDR1 and CDR2: SGDLS, YYNGEE. The CDR3 has 15 amino acids. The V and J ends lost 3 bases and 7 bases respectively, with 18 bases between them. CDR3 sequence (DNA): TGTGCCAGCAGCGCCATGGGGCTTGCCGGCCATACGCAGTATTTT. Amino acids: CASSAMGLAGHTQYF.

The rearrangement links TRBV4-3 to TRBJ2-7; TRBD2 aligns across 9 bases. Trimming took 3 bases from V and 1 from J; bases not matched to a gene: 1. The CDR3 is 14 residues long. CDR1 and CDR2 from the germline V gene are LGHNA and YSLEER. The CDR3 here is CASSQGLASYEQYF. The CDR3 nucleotides read TGCGCCAGCAGCCAGGGACTAGCATCCTACGAGCAGTACTTC.

This clone was seen a handful of times. This chain's CDR3 is CASSLQQGELYEQYF. The CDR3 nucleotides read TGTGCCAGCAGCTTGCAGCAGGGGGAACTCTACGAGCAGTACTTC. V usage is TRBV7-2 and J usage is TRBJ2-7, with 7 bases fitting TRBD1. The CDR3 runs 15 residues. CDR1 is SGHTA and CDR2 is FQGNSA in the germline V gene. The J segment lost 3 bases and the V segment lost 3 bases, leaving 8 bases of the junction unmatched.

The chain combines TRBV5-1 with TRBJ2-7; 9 positions match TRBD2. The germline CDR1 and CDR2 sequences are SGHRS and YFSETQ. J lost 5 bases, V lost 4 bases, and 13 bases had no gene match. The CDR3 covers 16 residues. The chain's CDR3 is CASSLGPAGGTHEQYF. In DNA, the CDR3 is TGCGCCAGCAGCCTTGGGCCCGCGGGAGGGACCCACGAGCAGTACTTC. The variable domain in full, with the rest retrieved from reference TRBV5-1 and TRBJ2-7, is KAGVTQTPRYLIKTRGQQVTLSCSPISGHRSVSWYQQTPGQGLQFLFEYFSETQRNKGNFPGRFSGRQFSNSRSEMNVSTLELGDSALYLCASSLGPAGGTHEQYFGPGTRLTVT.

A note on this clone: Other nucleotide sequences from this sample produce the same CDR3. The chain carries TRBV7-3 and TRBJ2-2, with TRBD1 matching 7 bases. Looked up from germline, CDR1 is SGHTA and CDR2 is FQGTGA. V shed 4 bases, J shed 3 bases, and the junction held 2 bases outside the gene matches. CDR3 length: 14 residues. CDR3 in amino acids: CASSSGQHTGELFF. In DNA form, the CDR3 reads TGTGCCAGCAGCTCGGGACAGCACACCGGGGAGCTGTTTTTT.

Concerning this clone itself: An end of the junction does not agree with germline; a read error may underlie this. The chain recombines TRBV7-2 with TRBJ2-3; 11 bases line up with TRBD2. Germline CDR1 and CDR2: SGHTA and FQGNSA. The CDR3 consists of 17 residues. CDR3 loop: CASSLGGSGGAPDMQYF. CDR3 bases: TGTGCCAGCAGCTTAGGGGGTAGCGGGGGGGCCCCAGATATGCAGTATTTT. Combining the CDR3 with reference TRBV7-2 and TRBJ2-3 gives the whole variable domain GAGVSQSPSNKVTEKGKDVELRCDPISGHTALYWYRQSLGQGLEFLIYFQGNSAPDKSGLPSDRFSAERTGGSVSTLTIQRTQQEDSAVYLCASSLGGSGGAPDMQYFGPGTRLTVL.

This clone was seen once. This chain connects TRBV7-6 to TRBJ2-1, with TRBD2 identical over 9 bases. J was trimmed by 2 bases and V by 1 base; bases with no gene match: 3. Germline CDR1 and CDR2: SGHVS and FNYEAQ. The CDR3 covers 16 residues. The CDR3 DNA sequence: TGTGCCAGCAGCTTAGAATCTAGCGGGGCCTACAATGAGCAGTTCTTC. Translation: CASSLESSGAYNEQFF. Complete variable domain (other parts from reference TRBV7-6 and TRBJ2-1): GAGVSQSPRYKVTKRGQDVALRCDPISGHVSLYWYRQALGQGPEFLTYFNYEAQQDKSGLPNDRFSAERPEGSISTLTIQRTEQRDSAMYRCASSLESSGAYNEQFFGPGTRLTVL.

The CDR3 is CASSVTLAASTDTQYF. The CDR3 coding sequence is TGTGCCAGCAGCGTTACTCTAGCCGCTAGCACAGATACGCAGTATTTT. The chain carries TRBV9 and TRBJ2-3; possible D gene TRBD2, 5 bases. Trimming left V 2 bases short and J 0 bases short, with 13 bases between. In germline, CDR1 is SGDLS, CDR2 YYNGEE. The CDR3 contains 16 residues.

This clone was detected only a few times. The CDR3 region has the DNA TGTGCCAGCAGGCAAAAAGGGACAGGGGTTGGGGCCAACGTCCTGACTTTC. This translates into CASRQKGTGVGANVLTF. The chain joins TRBV13 to TRBJ2-6; 10 nucleotides line up with TRBD1. The CDR3 is 17 amino acids. V trimming: 6 bases; J trimming: 3 bases; junction bases outside the gene matches: 8. Germline CDR1 is PRHDT and CDR2 is FYEKMQ (reference sequence).

This clone was seen a few times. J is TRBJ1-1 and V is TRBV4-3; 7 positions match TRBD1. Germline values: CDR1 LGHNA, CDR2 YSLEER. Trimming cost V 0 bases and J 10 bases; bases outside gene matches: 11. The length of the CDR3 is 15 residues. The CDR3 DNA follows: TGCGCCAGCAGCCAAGATAGGGGGACAGTGGTAGGAGCTTTCTTT. Translated, it gives CASSQDRGTVVGAFF.

This sequence joins TRBV28 and TRBJ1-1, with TRBD1 matching 8 bases. From germline, CDR1 is MDHEN and CDR2 SYDVKM. With 6 bases clipped from V and 10 bases from J, the junction kept 4 bases outside the gene matches. The CDR3 loop spans 11 amino acids. The CDR3 sequence: CASRKGQGAFF. Written as DNA, the CDR3 is TGTGCCAGCAGAAAAGGACAGGGAGCTTTCTTT.